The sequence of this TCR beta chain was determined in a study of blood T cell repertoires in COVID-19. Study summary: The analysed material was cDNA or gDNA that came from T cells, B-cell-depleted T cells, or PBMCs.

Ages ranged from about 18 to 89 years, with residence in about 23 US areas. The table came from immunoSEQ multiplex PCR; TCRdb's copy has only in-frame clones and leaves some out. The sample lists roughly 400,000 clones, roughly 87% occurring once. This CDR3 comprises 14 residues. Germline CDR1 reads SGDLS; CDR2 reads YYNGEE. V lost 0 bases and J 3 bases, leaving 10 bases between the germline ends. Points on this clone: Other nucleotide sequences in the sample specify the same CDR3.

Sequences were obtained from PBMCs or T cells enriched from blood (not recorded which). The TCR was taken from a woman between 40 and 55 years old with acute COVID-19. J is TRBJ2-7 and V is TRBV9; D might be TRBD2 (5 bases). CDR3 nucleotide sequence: TGTGCCAGCAGCGTAGTTGCTAGCAGCTACGAGCAGTACTTC. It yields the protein CASSVVASSYEQYF.